This T cell receptor beta chain was sequenced in a study of cytomegalovirus exposure and HLA in healthy donors. Trimming pared 6 bases from V and 2 bases from J, leaving 13 bases between. The CDR3 is 14 amino acids. Germline CDR1 and CDR2: MNHEY and SMNVEV (reference sequence). The primer mix had 60 Vbeta and 13 Jbeta primers. Profiling relied on immunoSEQ multiplex PCR, and the TCRdb table lists in-frame clones only, not all of them. The table lists 140,000 to 150,000 clones, 80% of them singletons, with approximately 4.1% in the top ten. This TCR derives from a man aged 35 to 55 in good health and CMV-seronegative. The sample was PBMCs. V and J are TRBV27 and TRBJ1-1; a possible D gene is TRBD1 (6 bases). The CDR3 coding sequence is TGTGCCAGCAGGGCGACAGGAGCCAACACTGAAGCTTTCTTT. The encoded protein is CASRATGANTEAFF.